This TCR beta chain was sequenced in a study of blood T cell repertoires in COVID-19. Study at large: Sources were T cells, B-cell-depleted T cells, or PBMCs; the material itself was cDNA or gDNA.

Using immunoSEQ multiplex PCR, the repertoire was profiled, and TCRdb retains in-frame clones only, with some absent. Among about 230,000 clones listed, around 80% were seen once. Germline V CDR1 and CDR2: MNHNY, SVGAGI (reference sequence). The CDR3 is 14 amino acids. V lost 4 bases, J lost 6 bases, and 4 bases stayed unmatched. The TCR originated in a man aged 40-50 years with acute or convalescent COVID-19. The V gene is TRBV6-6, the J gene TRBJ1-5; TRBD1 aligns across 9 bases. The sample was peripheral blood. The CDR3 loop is CASSLQGASQPQHF. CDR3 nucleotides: TGTGCCAGCAGTTTACAGGGGGCAAGTCAGCCCCAGCATTTT.